This record looks at one TCR beta chain sequence and its context. Its antigen remains unknown. PCR employed 60 Vbeta and 13 Jbeta primers. Only in-frame clones appear in the TCRdb table, and some are missing; sequencing was by immunoSEQ multiplex PCR. Of about 130,000 clones in the sample, approximately 79% are singletons; the top ten hold about 4.3%. The record originates from a study of cytomegalovirus exposure and HLA in healthy donors. Looked up from germline, CDR1 is MDHEN and CDR2 is SYDVKM. Trimming removed 6 bases from V and 4 bases from J, with 9 bases in between. The CDR3 is 12 residues long. Findings and limits, study-wide: A later analysis reported that several of the most significant clusters appeared to be linked to common viral pathogens, among them Epstein-Barr virus. Using a false discovery rate of 0.05, a later analysis showed that roughly 16,000 TCR beta sequences were associated with HLA alleles.

The chain uses TRBV28 and TRBJ1-2, with D maybe TRBD1 (6 bases). The origin of this receptor is a man aged 18 to 29 in good health and CMV-seropositive. The sequenced material came from PBMCs. The CDR3, as DNA: TGTGCCAGCAGCAGGGGCCTCTATGGCTACACCTTC. Protein: CASSRGLYGYTF.